A single sample gave rise to the 11 T cell receptor beta chains below, sequenced in a study of blood T cell repertoires in COVID-19. Repertoires were generated with immunoSEQ multiplex PCR, while TCRdb's copy carries only in-frame clones and drops some. The sample comprises under 300,000 clones, roughly 90% of which are singletons, and around 2.3% rests with the top ten. Sequences were obtained from peripheral blood. All receptors come from a woman aged 55-69 years with COVID-19, enrolled during active disease.

CDR3 bases: TGTGCCAGTAGTCCTCCCGGGGACAGTATTAACTATGGCTACACCTTC. It encodes CASSPPGDSINYGYTF. The chain carries TRBV19 and TRBJ1-2; 7 nucleotides agree with TRBD1. CDR3 length equals 16 residues. V dropped 5 bases and J dropped 1; count of bases not matched to a gene: 10. Germline V lookup: CDR1 LNHDA, CDR2 SQIVND (reference sequence). The variable domain in full, completed from reference TRBV19 and TRBJ1-2, reads DGGITQSPKYLFRKEGQNVTLSCEQNLNHDAMYWYRQDPGQGLRLIYYSQIVNDFQKGDIAEGYSVSREKKESFPLTVTSAQKNPTAFYLCASSPPGDSINYGYTFGSGTRLTVV.

The J gene is TRBJ1-3, the V gene TRBV5-1, with 7 bases matching TRBD1. The CDR3 consists of 16 residues. V was clipped by 0 bases and J by 3 bases; unmatched bases: 6. Germline-derived CDR1 and CDR2 are SGHRS and YFSETQ. The CDR3 nucleotides are TGCGCCAGCAGCTTGGCGGGTACAGGGGTTGGAAACACCATATATTTT. Protein: CASSLAGTGVGNTIYF. Full variable domain (missing parts from reference TRBV5-1 and TRBJ1-3): KAGVTQTPRYLIKTRGQQVTLSCSPISGHRSVSWYQQTPGQGLQFLFEYFSETQRNKGNFPGRFSGRQFSNSRSEMNVSTLELGDSALYLCASSLAGTGVGNTIYFGEGSWLTVV.

V gene TRBV5-8 combines with J gene TRBJ1-5; D not certain. Germline assignment: CDR1 SGHTS and CDR2 YDEGEE. The CDR3 is 16 residues long. V lost 4 bases to trimming and J lost 1 base, with 15 bases between them. The CDR3 coding sequence is TGTGCCAGCAGCCCTCATTCGGGGAGAAGCAATCAGCCCCAGCATTTT. Translating gives CASSPHSGRSNQPQHF. The whole variable domain, remainder taken from reference TRBV5-8 and TRBJ1-5, is EAGVTQSPTHLIKTRGQQATLRCSPISGHTSVYWYQQALGLGLQFLLWYDEGEERNRGNFPPRFSGRQFPNYSSELNVNALELEDSALYLCASSPHSGRSNQPQHFGDGTRLSIL.

This chain uses TRBV5-1 with TRBJ1-3; 8 bases align to TRBD1. Per germline, CDR1 SGHRS and CDR2 YFSETQ. This CDR3 spans 17 amino acids. V shed 2 bases, J shed 0 bases, and the junction held 7 bases outside the gene matches. The CDR3 DNA follows: TGCGCCAGCAGCTTCGGGACAGGCTCCTCCTCTGGAAACACCATATATTTT. As protein: CASSFGTGSSSGNTIYF. The full variable domain, rest sourced from reference TRBV5-1 and TRBJ1-3, is KAGVTQTPRYLIKTRGQQVTLSCSPISGHRSVSWYQQTPGQGLQFLFEYFSETQRNKGNFPGRFSGRQFSNSRSEMNVSTLELGDSALYLCASSFGTGSSSGNTIYFGEGSWLTVV.

This chain connects TRBV24-1 to TRBJ2-3; 9 bases match TRBD1. With 4 bases clipped from V and 6 bases from J, the junction kept 13 bases outside the gene matches. Germline V lookup: CDR1 KGHDR, CDR2 SFDVKD. The CDR3 loop spans 17 amino acids. CDR3 bases: TGTGCCACCAGTGAGGGATATGACAGGGGGGGCGGCGATACGCAGTATTTT. Its protein product is CATSEGYDRGGGDTQYF.

The rearrangement links TRBV7-8 to TRBJ2-7; no firm D call. The CDR3 runs 14 residues. The germline V gene encodes CDR1 SGHVS and CDR2 FQNEAQ. The germline V and J ends were trimmed by 9 bases and 2 bases, with 17 bases remaining between them. The CDR3 nucleotides read TGTGCCAGTACCCATGGCAGTGCCCCCTACGAGCAGTACTTC. Translation gives CASTHGSAPYEQYF.

The genes are TRBV11-2 and TRBJ1-1; D gene uncertain. Germline V gene data show CDR1 as SGHAT and CDR2 as FQNNGV. V was pared by 0 bases and J by 4 bases, with 6 bases between. The CDR3 spans 13 residues. The CDR3 here is CASSLEGTTEAFF. Here the CDR3 DNA reads TGTGCCAGCAGCTTAGAGGGCACCACTGAAGCTTTCTTT.

The genes are TRBV7-9 and TRBJ2-5; 11 bases align to TRBD1. J was trimmed by 5 bases and V by 5 bases; bases with no gene match: 7. The germline V gene encodes CDR1 SEHNR and CDR2 FQNEAQ (reference sequence). This CDR3 region has 15 residues. The CDR3 reads CASSPRTGGKETQYF. In DNA form, the CDR3 reads TGTGCCAGCAGCCCGCGGACAGGGGGCAAGGAGACCCAGTACTTC.

This rearrangement joins TRBV4-1 to TRBJ1-2, with 9 bases lining up with TRBD1. Germline values: CDR1 MGHRA, CDR2 YSYEKL. Trimming cost V 2 bases and J 4 bases; bases outside gene matches: 5. CDR3 length: 15 residues. This CDR3 reads CASSQRQGEGYGYTF. The CDR3, as DNA: TGCGCCAGCAGCCAAAGACAGGGGGAGGGCTATGGCTACACCTTC.

V and J are TRBV29-1 and TRBJ2-3; TRBD1 matches at 7 bases. The CDR3 contains 15 residues. The germline V gene encodes CDR1 SQVTM and CDR2 ANQGSEA. The J segment lost 0 bases and the V segment lost 8 bases, leaving 11 bases of the junction unmatched. CDR3 bases: TGCAGCACCACAGGGGAGCTTACTAGCACAGATACGCAGTATTTT. It encodes CSTTGELTSTDTQYF.

The CDR3: CASSPRTGSNSGANVLTF. In nucleotides, the CDR3 is TGTGCCAGCTCACCACGGACAGGGAGCAACTCTGGGGCCAACGTCCTGACTTTC. The J gene is TRBJ2-6, the V gene TRBV18; TRBD1 aligns across 8 bases. The CDR3 is 18 residues long. J gave up 0 bases and V 1 base, and 5 bases lay outside the gene matches. The V gene's germline CDR1 is KGHSH and CDR2 LQKENI.